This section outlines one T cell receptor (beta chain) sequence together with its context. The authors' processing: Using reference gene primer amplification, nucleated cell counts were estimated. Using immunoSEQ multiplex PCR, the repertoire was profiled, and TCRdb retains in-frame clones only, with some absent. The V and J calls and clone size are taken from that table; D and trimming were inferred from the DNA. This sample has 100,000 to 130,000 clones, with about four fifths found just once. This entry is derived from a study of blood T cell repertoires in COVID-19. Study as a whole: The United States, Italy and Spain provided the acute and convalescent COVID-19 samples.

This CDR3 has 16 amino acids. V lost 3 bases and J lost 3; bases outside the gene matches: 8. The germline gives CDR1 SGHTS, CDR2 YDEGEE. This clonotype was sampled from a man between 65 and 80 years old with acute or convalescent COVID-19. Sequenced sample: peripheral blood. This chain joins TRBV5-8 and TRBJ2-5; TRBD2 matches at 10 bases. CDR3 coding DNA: TGTGCCAGCAGCTACCCTCGACTAGCGGGCAAAGAGACCCAGTACTTC. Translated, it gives CASSYPRLAGKETQYF.